The source of this T cell receptor (beta chain) is a study of T cell responses to AZD1222 COVID-19 vaccine. Note on this clone: Its matching antigen is unknown.

Whole-study findings and limits: Females made up more of the donors, who were largely white British, and clonal diversity may have come out too low. Spike-specific TCRs gained breadth and depth after people received two AZD1222 doses. Nearly half of the spike-specific TCRs reportedly recognize variant regions that carry no mutations.

The protocol was immunoSEQ multiplex PCR, while the TCRdb copy is restricted to in-frame clones and leaves out a portion. The repertoire holds roughly 120,000 clones, with roughly 91% as singletons. V lost 6 bases and J 3 bases, leaving 15 bases between the germline ends. The CDR3 is made up of 16 amino acids. CDR1 and CDR2 from the germline V gene are SNHLY and FYNNEI. Sequencing was performed on peripheral blood, taken on day 0 of AZD1222 vaccination. The chain couples TRBV2 to TRBJ2-6; D is perhaps TRBD1 (5 bases). The sequence came from an adult in good health. For the CDR3, the DNA is TGTGCCAGCAGAAGAGGTACAGGTATTGGGGCCAACGTCCTGACTTTC. This sequence encodes CASRRGTGIGANVLTF.